This T cell receptor beta chain comes out of a study of T-cell reconstitution after alpha-beta-depleted transplantation in children. In regard to this clonotype: The antigen is not known. This may arise from a read error, as a much more abundant clone is one base away.

Molecular barcoding with unique molecular identifiers was used for the TCRbeta library. TCRdb re-derived calls from the PCR reads in MiXCR, one entry per CDR3 protein. This sample carries around 700,000 distinct CDR3 sequences, around 13% of them seen once, and the ten largest clones take 0.79%. Overall study results and limits: T-cell numbers and diversity one year post-transplant derived largely from freshly generated T cells.

Germline CDR1 and CDR2: LGHDT and YNNKEL (reference sequence). This CDR3 is 13 amino acids long. The chain recombines TRBV3-1 with TRBJ2-1, with D perhaps TRBD1 or TRBD2 (8 bases each). The TCR comes from a girl aged 2 to 10 with congenital amegakaryocytic thrombocytopenia, due to receive a stem cell transplant. Sequenced here: PBMCs, sampled before TCRalphabeta/CD19-depleted stem cell transplant. CDR3 amino acids: CAKQVAGQVEQFF. The CDR3 DNA sequence: TGTGCAAAGCAAGTAGCGGGACAGGTTGAGCAGTTCTTC.